This TCR beta chain was sequenced during a study of blood T cell repertoires in COVID-19. Study-level information: Specimens from acute and convalescent COVID-19 originated in the United States, Italy and Spain.

TCRdb's copy holds only in-frame clones and misses some; the assay was immunoSEQ multiplex PCR. The sample carries a few hundred thousand clones, 89% recorded once. V was pared by 2 bases and J by 2 bases, with 1 base of the junction left unmatched. Germline values: CDR1 ENHRY, CDR2 SYGVKD. The CDR3 covers 15 residues. The TCR was taken from a woman aged 40-49 years who had recovered from COVID-19. The chain uses TRBV10-3 and TRBJ2-2; 8 positions match TRBD2. The sequenced material came from peripheral blood. The CDR3 sequence is CAISETSGNTGELFF. Here the CDR3 DNA reads TGTGCCATCAGTGAGACTAGCGGAAACACCGGGGAGCTGTTTTTT.